The following is a T cell receptor beta chain sequence with its context. Reverse transcription of approximately 520 ng total RNA with a constant-region primer produced TCR beta cDNA. Three-round nested multiplex PCR performed with slightly modified ARM-PCR produced the TCR beta libraries. Rounds one and two of PCR, each of approximately 11 cycles, were primed with TRBV1-TRBV30 forward primers and a C-beta reverse primer. One entry per CDR3 protein results from TCRdb running MiXCR on the multiplex PCR reads. This table has 20,000 to 25,000 distinct CDR3 sequences, roughly 79% appearing once. The data stem from a study of tumor-infiltrating lymphocytes in primary liver carcinoma. Study information: The patients comprised men and women between the ages of 30 and 69 years.

Co-extracted RNA and DNA came from about 20-30 mg of unsorted bulk tissue. This CDR3 comprises 13 residues. Germline-derived CDR1 and CDR2 are GTSNPN and SVGIG (reference sequence). The V gene lost 2 bases and the J gene lost 5 bases, with 12 bases spanning the gap. Sequenced input: liver tumor tissue from sampling region 1. Subset: tumor region T1, superior pole. This sequence originates from a woman aged 25 to 39 with primary liver carcinoma and hepatitis B virus infection. The chain is built from TRBV30 and TRBJ2-5; TRBD1 or TRBD2 may be the D gene (5 bases each). The CDR3, as DNA: TGTGCCTGGAGTATCGGGGCCTCGGAGACCCAGTACTTC. Translating it yields CAWSIGASETQYF.